Shown below are 7 T cell receptor beta chains from a single sample sequenced in a study of control samples from healthy donors and cancer patients. Using immunoSEQ multiplex PCR, the repertoire was profiled, and TCRdb retains in-frame clones only, with some absent. The sample has approximately 120,000 clones; 80% to 95% are singletons. What was sequenced was PBMCs. The receptors here all came from a man older than 75 with head and neck cancer.

The CDR3: CASSFTGADYGYTF. In nucleotides, the CDR3 is TGTGCCAGCAGCTTTACTGGGGCAGATTATGGCTACACCTTC. The genes are TRBV7-9 and TRBJ1-2; tentatively, D is TRBD1 (5 bases). Trimming stripped 3 bases from V and 5 bases from J, with 13 bases between. The CDR3 covers 14 residues. Per germline, CDR1 SEHNR and CDR2 FQNEAQ (reference sequence).

This rearrangement joins TRBV4-1 to TRBJ1-5; possibly TRBD1 for D (6 bases). V lost 1 base and J 0 bases, leaving 10 bases between the germline ends. CDR3 length equals 16 residues. The germline gives CDR1 MGHRA, CDR2 YSYEKL. Written as DNA, the CDR3 is TGCGCCAGCAGCCAAGGACAGGAGATTAGCAATCAGCCCCAGCATTTT. Translated, it gives CASSQGQEISNQPQHF.

This CDR3 is CASTDRDQETQYF. CDR3 coding DNA: TGCGCCAGCACGGACAGGGACCAAGAGACCCAGTACTTC. The rearrangement links TRBV5-1 to TRBJ2-5; 8 bases line up with TRBD1. CDR3 length: 13 amino acids. The germline V gene encodes CDR1 SGHRS and CDR2 YFSETQ. Trimming took 6 bases from V and 0 from J; bases not matched to a gene: 1.

The CDR3 DNA is TGTGCCAGCAGCAAGGGGGGGGGAGGCCCCGATACGCAGTATTTT. It translates to CASSKGGGGPDTQYF. J is TRBJ2-3 and V is TRBV11-3, with a tentative D call TRBD2 (7 bases). V was cut by 5 bases and J by 6 bases, with 18 bases left in between. The length of the CDR3 is 15 residues. Germline V gene data show CDR1 as SGHNT and CDR2 as YENEEA.

The chain has TRBV14 and TRBJ2-2, with D unclear. Trimming stripped 4 bases from V and 6 bases from J, with 6 bases between. The CDR3 runs 12 residues. Germline lookup yields CDR1 SGHDN and CDR2 FVKESK. The CDR3, as DNA: TGTGCCAGCAGCCCCAGGTCCGGGGAGCTGTTTTTT. This codes for CASSPRSGELFF.

Only one count was recorded for this clone. The gene calls are TRBV2 and TRBJ2-2; D gene unclear. In germline, CDR1 is SNHLY, CDR2 FYNNEI. The CDR3 is made up of 13 amino acids. Between the trimmed V and J ends, which lost 6 bases and 5 bases, there was a span of 10 bases. The CDR3: CASRKILTGELFF. The CDR3 DNA follows: TGTGCCAGCAGGAAGATTTTGACCGGGGAGCTGTTTTTT. The full variable domain, completed using reference TRBV2 and TRBJ2-2, is EPEVTQTPSHQVTQMGQEVILRCVPISNHLYFYWYRQILGQKVEFLVSFYNNEISEKSEIFDDQFSVERPDGSNFTLKIRSTKLEDSAMYFCASRKILTGELFFGEGSRLTVL.

CDR3 in amino acids: CASSVLGRAQYF. Here the CDR3 DNA reads TGTGCCAGCAGCGTCCTCGGGAGAGCCCAGTACTTC. V gene TRBV9 combines with J gene TRBJ2-5, with D maybe TRBD2 (6 bases). In germline, CDR1 is SGDLS, CDR2 YYNGEE. Trimming stripped 2 bases from V and 9 bases from J, with 11 bases between. CDR3 length: 12 residues.